This T cell receptor beta chain was sequenced for a study of naive and memory T cell subsets. This clonotype was counted at least ten times. Germline CDR1 SGHVS, CDR2 FNYEAQ. V gave up 5 bases and J gave up 2 bases, with 16 bases separating them. The CDR3 covers 16 residues. TCR cDNA received a 3' ligated oligonucleotide that carried a UMI. Ligated cDNA underwent four rounds of PCR with nested alpha and beta constant region primers and SP2. TCRdb analysed the 5' RACE reads with MiXCR anew, one entry per CDR3 protein. The sample has about 48,000 distinct CDR3 sequences, approximately 4.5% seen once. The rearrangement links TRBV7-6 to TRBJ2-1; D not certain. This TCR came from a female donor in good health. For the CDR3, the DNA is TGTGCCAGCAGCCCGAGGTTTAGAAAGCCCTACAATGAGCAGTTCTTC. This gives the protein CASSPRFRKPYNEQFF.